This TCR beta chain was recorded in a study of blood T cell repertoires in COVID-19. Study summary: Acute and convalescent COVID-19 specimens originated in the United States, Italy and Spain. Sources were T cells, B-cell-depleted T cells, or PBMCs; the material itself was cDNA or gDNA.

Source study methods: Counts of nucleated cells, estimated from reference gene primer amplification, were obtained. Profiled with immunoSEQ multiplex PCR; TCRdb holds only in-frame clones, not every one. V and J calls and clone size are copied from that table; D and trimming were computed from the DNA. Seen here are approximately 250,000 clones, around 83% observed once, and the top ten hold about 1.6%. Trimming removed 4 bases from V and 1 base from J, with 16 bases in between. The CDR3 runs 16 residues. CDR1 is MDHEN, CDR2 SYDVKM, per germline. The clonotype originates from a woman aged 40-49 years who had recovered from COVID-19. The material sequenced was peripheral blood. J is TRBJ1-1 and V is TRBV28, with D perhaps TRBD1 (6 bases). CDR3 nucleotides: TGTGCCAGCAGTTCCGCCGCCGGGACAACGAACACTGAAGCTTTCTTT. It specifies CASSSAAGTTNTEAFF.